What follows are 12 T cell receptor beta chains derived from one specimen sequenced in a study of T cell responses to AZD1222 COVID-19 vaccine. TCRdb keeps only in-frame clones here, not all; method: immunoSEQ multiplex PCR. This table holds around 140,000 clones, more than 85% found once. Specimen: peripheral blood, collected on day 0 of MenACWY control vaccination. The receptors come from an adult in good health.

The chain combines TRBV7-9 with TRBJ1-2; D gene unclear. Trimming removed 5 bases at V and 1 base at J, with 11 bases between. CDR1 is SEHNR and CDR2 is FQNEAQ in the germline V gene (reference sequence). The CDR3 is 14 residues long. The CDR3 bases are TGTGCCAGCAGCAACCTGACGGTTAACTATGGCTACACCTTC. Its translation is CASSNLTVNYGYTF.

This rearrangement joins TRBV3-1 (or the pseudogene TRBV3-2) to TRBJ2-5; D possibly matches TRBD1 or TRBD2 (6 bases each). Looked up from germline, CDR1 is LGHDT and CDR2 is YNNKEL (reference sequence). V shed 4 bases and J shed 5 bases, with 23 bases lying between them. The CDR3 is made up of 17 amino acids. CDR3 sequence reads: CASSRKPSGAGCETQYF. DNA for the CDR3: TGTGCCAGCAGCCGTAAACCCTCGGGGGCCGGGTGCGAGACCCAGTACTTC.

CDR3 in DNA: TGTGCCAGCAGGTACAGGGTAGGTACGCAGTATTTT. Translating gives CASRYRVGTQYF. V and J are TRBV28 and TRBJ2-3, with a weak D call TRBD1 (6 bases). Looked up from germline, CDR1 is MDHEN and CDR2 is SYDVKM. There are 12 residues in the CDR3. The V gene lost 6 bases and the J gene lost 8 bases, with 12 bases spanning the gap.

The chain carries TRBV2 and TRBJ2-1, with D possibly being TRBD1 (6 bases). Germline-derived CDR1 and CDR2 are SNHLY and FYNNEI. The CDR3 extends over 13 amino acids. V was trimmed by 10 bases and J by 1 base, leaving 11 bases between them. The CDR3 loop is CATQGQSYNEQFF. The CDR3 DNA is TGTGCCACTCAGGGACAATCCTACAATGAGCAGTTCTTC.

The chain carries TRBV28 and TRBJ1-1; TRBD1 agrees at 8 bases. This CDR3 has 14 amino acids. Germline V gives CDR1 MDHEN, CDR2 SYDVKM. The J segment lost 0 bases and the V segment lost 9 bases, leaving 6 bases of the junction unmatched. DNA of the CDR3: TGTGCCAGTGCGACAGGGGCTTTGAACACTGAAGCTTTCTTT. Translating it yields CASATGALNTEAFF.

The CDR3 region has the DNA TGTGCCAGCAGTGGAGGGGGGCGAGGCTATGGCTACACCTTC. Translating gives CASSGGGRGYGYTF. The gene calls are TRBV6-2 or TRBV6-3 and TRBJ1-2, with D possibly being TRBD1 (6 bases). CDR1 is MNHEY and CDR2 is SVGEGT in the germline V gene. Trimming cost V 5 bases and J 4 bases, with 14 bases left between them. This CDR3 has 14 residues.

This clone was recorded once. V gene TRBV13 combines with J gene TRBJ2-2; TRBD1 might be the D (6 bases). The CDR3 contains 14 residues. V dropped 5 bases and J dropped 1 base, with 8 bases sitting between them. The germline CDR1 and CDR2 sequences are PRHDT and FYEKMQ (reference sequence). The CDR3 sequence is CASSRGQNTGELFF. Here the CDR3 DNA reads TGTGCCAGCAGCCGGGGACAGAACACCGGGGAGCTGTTTTTT. Combining the CDR3 with reference TRBV13 and TRBJ2-2 gives the whole variable domain AAGVIQSPRHLIKEKRETATLKCYPIPRHDTVYWYQQGPGQDPQFLISFYEKMQSDKGSIPDRFSAQQFSDYHSELNMSSLELGDSALYFCASSRGQNTGELFFGEGSRLTVL.

This chain links TRBV19 with TRBJ1-4; no clear D gene. The CDR3 consists of 15 residues. V was cut by 6 bases and J by 8 bases, with 19 bases left in between. Germline loops: CDR1 LNHDA, CDR2 SQIVND (reference sequence). CDR3 sequence: CASRPTAEPTEKLFF. As DNA, the CDR3 is TGTGCCAGTAGACCTACAGCGGAGCCTACGGAAAAACTGTTTTTT.

V usage is TRBV19 and J usage is TRBJ1-5, with no clear D. The CDR3 is 12 amino acids. Trimming removed 3 bases at V and 10 bases at J, with 10 bases between. CDR1 and CDR2 from the germline V gene are LNHDA and SQIVND (reference sequence). Here the CDR3 DNA reads TGTGCCAGTAGTATCAATTTTGCTCCCCAGCATTTT. Residues: CASSINFAPQHF.

This clone showed up just once. This sequence joins TRBV19 and TRBJ2-3, with 7 bases lining up with TRBD2. This CDR3 region has 16 residues. Germline V gene lookup returns CDR1 LNHDA and CDR2 SQIVND (reference sequence). V shed 4 bases and J 4 bases; nucleotides not matched to a gene: 11. The CDR3 protein is CASSTFSAGEADTQYF. The DNA for the CDR3 is TGTGCCAGTAGTACTTTCTCCGCGGGAGAGGCAGATACGCAGTATTTT.

This clone was observed a handful of times. The chain uses TRBV4-2 and TRBJ1-4, with 8 bases aligning to TRBD1. The CDR3 is 15 residues long. V shed 1 base and J 7 bases; nucleotides not matched to a gene: 5. In germline, CDR1 is LGHNA, CDR2 YNFKEQ. CDR3 loop: CASSQVRGPFEKLFF. CDR3 nucleotides: TGTGCCAGCAGCCAAGTCAGGGGGCCTTTTGAAAAACTGTTTTTT.

This chain links TRBV18 with TRBJ2-7; 7 nucleotides line up with TRBD1. The trim removed 5 bases at V and 6 bases at J, leaving 4 bases unmatched. Germline-derived CDR1 and CDR2 are KGHSH and LQKENI. The CDR3 is 12 residues long. CDR3 nucleotide sequence: TGTGCCAGCTCATCGACAGGGTTCGAGCAGTACTTC. Translated: CASSSTGFEQYF.